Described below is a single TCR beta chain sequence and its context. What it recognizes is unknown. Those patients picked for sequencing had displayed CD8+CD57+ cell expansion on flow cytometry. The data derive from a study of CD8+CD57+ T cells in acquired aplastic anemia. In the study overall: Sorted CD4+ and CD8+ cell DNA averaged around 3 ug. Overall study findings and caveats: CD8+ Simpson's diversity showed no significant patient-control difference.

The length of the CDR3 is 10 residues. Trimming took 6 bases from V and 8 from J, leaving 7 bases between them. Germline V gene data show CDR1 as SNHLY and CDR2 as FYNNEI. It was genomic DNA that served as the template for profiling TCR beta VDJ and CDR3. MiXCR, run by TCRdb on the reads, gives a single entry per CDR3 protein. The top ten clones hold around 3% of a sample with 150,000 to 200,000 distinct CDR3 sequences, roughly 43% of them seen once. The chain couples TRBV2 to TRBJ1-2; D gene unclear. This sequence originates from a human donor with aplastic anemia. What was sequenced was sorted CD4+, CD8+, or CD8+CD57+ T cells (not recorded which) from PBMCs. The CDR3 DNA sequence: TGTGCCAGCAGAGAAACGGGCTACACCTTC. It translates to CASRETGYTF.